The entry that follows covers one TCR beta chain sequence. The repertoire was sequenced with immunoSEQ multiplex PCR; TCRdb's copy has only in-frame clones and lacks some. This sample has under 200,000 clones, with more than 75% found just once. The data were obtained in a study of blood T cell repertoires in COVID-19. V gave up 7 bases and J gave up 2 bases, with 16 bases separating them. CDR3 length: 15 amino acids. The germline gives CDR1 LNHDA, CDR2 SQIVND (reference sequence). The clonotype comes from an older woman with COVID-19, enrolled during active disease. Material for sequencing was peripheral blood. The chain recombines TRBV19 with TRBJ2-3; TRBD2 might be the D (7 bases). CDR3 sequence: CASKETGGLTDTQYF. The CDR3 coding sequence is TGTGCCAGTAAGGAAACGGGGGGCCTCACAGATACGCAGTATTTT.